The clone carrying this TCR beta chain was seen a single time. What it binds is unknown. The PCR made use of 60 Vbeta and 13 Jbeta primers. Measured with immunoSEQ multiplex PCR; TCRdb has only the in-frame clones, and not every one. The sample holds 150,000 to 200,000 clones, approximately 86% seen once. The data were taken from a study of cytomegalovirus exposure and HLA in healthy donors. Germline CDR1 KGHSH, CDR2 LQKENI. The CDR3 spans 15 residues. The V end lost 2 bases, the J end lost 0 bases, and 10 bases lay between the germline ends. Study results and limitations: Most TCR sequences proved rare, with some public TCRs found in many donors. The listing of some 170 TCR beta chains classed them as cytomegalovirus-associated.

The chain recombines TRBV18 with TRBJ1-1, with a weak D call TRBD1 (5 bases). This sequence was found in a woman aged 18-30 years in good health and CMV-seronegative. The sample consisted of PBMCs. CDR3 bases: TGTGCCAGCTCACCAACAGGAAACATGAACACTGAAGCTTTCTTT. It codes for CASSPTGNMNTEAFF.